Listed here is a single T cell receptor (beta chain). Its cognate antigen is unknown. These data belong to a study of T-cell reconstitution after alpha-beta-depleted transplantation in children. V lost 1 base to trimming and J lost 0 bases, with 8 bases between them. The CDR3 consists of 15 residues. CDR1 is SGHRS and CDR2 is YFSETQ in the germline V gene. General observations from the study: T-cell counts and diversity at one year following transplant were attributed mainly to newly produced T cells.

As it was prepared, the TCRbeta library received unique molecular identifiers. TCRdb fed the PCR reads into MiXCR, producing one record per CDR3 protein. This table has fewer than 700,000 distinct CDR3 sequences, 10% to 15% appearing once. This rearrangement joins TRBV5-1 to TRBJ2-1; unclear D gene. The clonotype originates from a male patient younger than 18 who had a stem cell transplant for acute myeloid leukemia, so the T cells may come from the graft donor. Material: PBMCs, mostly from graft donor cells, obtained 360 days after TCRalphabeta/CD19-depleted stem cell transplant. The CDR3 sequence is CASSLLSGSYNEQFF. CDR3 coding DNA: TGCGCCAGCAGCTTGTTATCTGGCTCCTACAATGAGCAGTTCTTC.